These T cell receptor beta chains were read from a single sample in a study of blood T cell repertoires in COVID-19. The data were produced by immunoSEQ multiplex PCR, yet TCRdb's version contains in-frame clones alone and is incomplete. This sample yields some 240,000 clones, of which about 90% are seen a single time; 2.5% to 3.5% belongs to the top ten. The material sequenced was PBMCs or T cells enriched from blood (not recorded which). Receptor source: a woman aged 40-49 years with acute COVID-19. Both conserved end residues are part of each CDR3. Each record gives: J gene, V gene, clone size, CDR3 protein. Some rows have no size entry. The others give once, few or many, or a class for an expanded clone.

j_call: TRBJ2-1; v_call: TRBV15; clone_size: .; cdr3_aa: CATSRDGGNNEQFF
j_call: TRBJ1-5; v_call: TRBV11-2; clone_size: .; cdr3_aa: CASSLLVGQPQHF
j_call: TRBJ2-5; v_call: TRBV19; clone_size: .; cdr3_aa: CASSPRTSGRQETQYF
j_call: TRBJ1-2; v_call: TRBV6-5; clone_size: .; cdr3_aa: CASRHRAYGYTF
j_call: TRBJ1-6; v_call: TRBV10-3; clone_size: .; cdr3_aa: CAIRPNRGDSPLHF
j_call: TRBJ2-6; v_call: TRBV5-4; clone_size: .; cdr3_aa: CASSLLGYPAGSSGANVLTF
j_call: TRBJ1-4; v_call: TRBV29-1; clone_size: .; cdr3_aa: CSVRDRDWNEKLFF
j_call: TRBJ1-1; v_call: TRBV7-9; clone_size: .; cdr3_aa: CASSSGQNTEAFF
j_call: TRBJ2-2; v_call: TRBV5-4; clone_size: .; cdr3_aa: CASSIPGQNTGELFF
j_call: TRBJ2-7; v_call: TRBV3-1/TRBV3-2; clone_size: .; cdr3_aa: CASSQEEGNSYEQYF
j_call: TRBJ2-5; v_call: TRBV12-5; clone_size: .; cdr3_aa: CASAPPRRYQETQYF
j_call: TRBJ2-7; v_call: TRBV4-1; clone_size: .; cdr3_aa: CASSSYPGTYEQYF
j_call: TRBJ1-1; v_call: TRBV12-3/TRBV12-4; clone_size: .; cdr3_aa: CASSPGQAEAFF
j_call: TRBJ2-7; v_call: TRBV10-1; clone_size: .; cdr3_aa: CASSGDRGYEQYF
j_call: TRBJ1-2; v_call: TRBV30; clone_size: .; cdr3_aa: CAWTGRGKSYGYTF
j_call: TRBJ2-7; v_call: TRBV29-1; clone_size: .; cdr3_aa: CSVEEGGRIPF
j_call: TRBJ1-2; v_call: TRBV6-5; clone_size: .; cdr3_aa: CASRGESRVGYGYTF
j_call: TRBJ2-5; v_call: TRBV5-4; clone_size: .; cdr3_aa: CASTNGALAEETQYF
j_call: TRBJ1-4; v_call: TRBV15; clone_size: once; cdr3_aa: CATSRAQILGGEKLFF
j_call: TRBJ1-3; v_call: TRBV14; clone_size: .; cdr3_aa: CASSRDRGYGNTIYF
j_call: TRBJ2-1; v_call: TRBV7-8; clone_size: few; cdr3_aa: CASSYRTGNEQFF
j_call: TRBJ2-3; v_call: TRBV6-4; clone_size: .; cdr3_aa: CASSVEAASTDTQYF
j_call: TRBJ2-1; v_call: TRBV4-2; clone_size: .; cdr3_aa: CASSQEGFRGLAGSPTDNEQFF
j_call: TRBJ1-1; v_call: TRBV6-5; clone_size: .; cdr3_aa: CASSYQSSTEAFF
j_call: TRBJ2-7; v_call: TRBV12-3/TRBV12-4; clone_size: .; cdr3_aa: CASSRTRGEQYF
j_call: TRBJ1-1; v_call: TRBV7-3; clone_size: .; cdr3_aa: CASSLNFQGLNTEAFF
j_call: TRBJ2-7; v_call: TRBV3-1/TRBV3-2; clone_size: .; cdr3_aa: CASSQEGVAVYEQYF
j_call: TRBJ2-1; v_call: TRBV11-3; clone_size: .; cdr3_aa: CASSRTRGEAEQFF
j_call: TRBJ1-5; v_call: TRBV27; clone_size: .; cdr3_aa: CASSFSGTQPQHF
j_call: TRBJ2-7; v_call: TRBV6-6; clone_size: .; cdr3_aa: CASRLAAYSHEQYF
j_call: TRBJ2-3; v_call: TRBV5-6; clone_size: .; cdr3_aa: CASSPDRGGTDTQYF
j_call: TRBJ2-7; v_call: TRBV5-1; clone_size: .; cdr3_aa: CASSLGRLVWFHEQYF
j_call: TRBJ2-1; v_call: TRBV19; clone_size: once; cdr3_aa: CASSISGANEQFF
j_call: TRBJ2-3; v_call: TRBV11-2; clone_size: .; cdr3_aa: CASSLASGSTDTQYF
j_call: TRBJ2-7; v_call: TRBV3-1/TRBV3-2; clone_size: .; cdr3_aa: CASSQEDRMKGYEQYF
j_call: TRBJ1-6; v_call: TRBV5-8; clone_size: few; cdr3_aa: CASSQRQGLMDSPLHF
j_call: TRBJ2-5; v_call: TRBV7-8; clone_size: .; cdr3_aa: CASSSGSARAIETQYF
j_call: TRBJ1-1; v_call: TRBV27; clone_size: .; cdr3_aa: CASRVHRGNTEAFF
j_call: TRBJ2-1; v_call: TRBV7-6; clone_size: .; cdr3_aa: CASSLMGSGRGSYNEQFF
j_call: TRBJ1-1; v_call: TRBV24-1; clone_size: .; cdr3_aa: CATRGDTNTEAFF
j_call: TRBJ1-2; v_call: TRBV19; clone_size: .; cdr3_aa: CASSIPGLKQGYTF
j_call: TRBJ2-7; v_call: TRBV19; clone_size: few; cdr3_aa: CASNPSGGPLQEQYF
j_call: TRBJ2-2; v_call: TRBV4-2; clone_size: .; cdr3_aa: CASSQDQIAGAGELFF
j_call: TRBJ2-7; v_call: TRBV5-1; clone_size: .; cdr3_aa: CASSLGRSPLTYEQYF
j_call: TRBJ1-2; v_call: TRBV5-1; clone_size: .; cdr3_aa: CASSLGDRGLLANYGYTF
j_call: TRBJ1-1; v_call: TRBV18; clone_size: .; cdr3_aa: CASSSGQGDEAFF
j_call: TRBJ1-3; v_call: TRBV6-5; clone_size: .; cdr3_aa: CASRSGGSGNTIYF
j_call: TRBJ2-3; v_call: TRBV4-1; clone_size: .; cdr3_aa: CASSQGSGRVVTQYF
j_call: TRBJ2-2; v_call: TRBV11-2; clone_size: .; cdr3_aa: CASSLYGTNTGELFF
j_call: TRBJ2-3; v_call: TRBV18; clone_size: .; cdr3_aa: CASSPGTLWGRSTDTQYF
j_call: TRBJ1-6; v_call: TRBV4-1; clone_size: .; cdr3_aa: CASSQVWGGYSPLHF
j_call: TRBJ2-5; v_call: TRBV5-5; clone_size: once; cdr3_aa: CASRRTGNLEETQYF